The clone carrying this T cell receptor beta chain was detected once. The treatment: preoperative locoregional IRX-2 cytokine immunotherapy. Clones were read by immunoSEQ multiplex PCR, and TCRdb kept only the in-frame ones, dropping some. The table lists roughly 34,000 clones, nearly 90% of them singletons, with roughly 1.6% in the top ten. This record belongs to a study of preoperative IRX-2 immunotherapy in early breast cancer. Trimming took off 7 bases at V and 8 bases at J, with 18 bases between the two ends. Germline CDR1 and CDR2: SGHNT and YENEEA. This CDR3 is 15 amino acids long. The input for sequencing was tumor tissue, taken after IRX-2 immunotherapy. J is TRBJ1-6 and V is TRBV11-3; no definite D call. This receptor was identified in a human donor with breast cancer. The CDR3 DNA is TGTGCCAGCACCGCCCGGGTGGGGAAGGATTCACCCCTCCACTTT. Amino acids: CASTARVGKDSPLHF. The whole variable domain, filled in from reference TRBV11-3 and TRBJ1-6, reads EAGVVQSPRYKIIEKKQPVAFWCNPISGHNTLYWYLQNLGQGPELLIRYENEEAVDDSQLPKDRFSAERLKGVDSTLKIQPAELGDSAVYLCASTARVGKDSPLHFGNGTRLTVT.